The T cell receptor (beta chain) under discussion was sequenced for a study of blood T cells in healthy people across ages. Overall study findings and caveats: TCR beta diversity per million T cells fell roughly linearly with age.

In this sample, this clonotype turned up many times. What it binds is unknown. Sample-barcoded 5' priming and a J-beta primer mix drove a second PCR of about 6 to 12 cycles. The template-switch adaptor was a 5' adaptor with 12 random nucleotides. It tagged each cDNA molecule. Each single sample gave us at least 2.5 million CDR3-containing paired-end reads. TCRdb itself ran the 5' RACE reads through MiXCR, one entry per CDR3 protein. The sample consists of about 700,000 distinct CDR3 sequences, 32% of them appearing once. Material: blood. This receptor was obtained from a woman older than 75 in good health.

The CDR3 DNA sequence: TGCAGCGTCCCCGTCCTCCTTGGCGGGAGCACAGATACGCAGTATTTT. Translation: CSVPVLLGGSTDTQYF. The gene calls are TRBV29-1 and TRBJ2-3, with D possibly being TRBD2 (5 bases). Trimming pared 6 bases from V and 0 bases from J, leaving 19 bases between. The CDR3 covers 16 residues. Germline CDR1 and CDR2: SQVTM and ANQGSEA.